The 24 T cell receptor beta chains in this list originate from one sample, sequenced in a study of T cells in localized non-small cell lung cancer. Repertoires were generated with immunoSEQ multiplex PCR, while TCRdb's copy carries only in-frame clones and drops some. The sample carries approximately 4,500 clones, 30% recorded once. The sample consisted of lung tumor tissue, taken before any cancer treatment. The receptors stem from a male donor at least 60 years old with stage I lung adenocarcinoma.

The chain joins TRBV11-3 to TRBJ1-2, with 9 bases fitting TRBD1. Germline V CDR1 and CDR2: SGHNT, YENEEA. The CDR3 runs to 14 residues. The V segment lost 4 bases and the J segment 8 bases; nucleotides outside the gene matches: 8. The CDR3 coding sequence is TGTGCCAGCAGCTATATAACAGGGGGCGACGGCTACACCTTC. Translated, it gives CASSYITGGDGYTF.

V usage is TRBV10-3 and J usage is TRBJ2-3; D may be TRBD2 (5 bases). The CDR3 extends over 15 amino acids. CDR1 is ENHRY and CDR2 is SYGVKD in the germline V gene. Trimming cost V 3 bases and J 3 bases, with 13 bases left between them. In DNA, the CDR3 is TGTGCCATCAGTGATCCGCCATCGGGAACAGATACGCAGTATTTT. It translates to CAISDPPSGTDTQYF.

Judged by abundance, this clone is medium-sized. The CDR3 nucleotides read TGTGCCAGCAGTCGGACAGGGGGGGCGGATAATTCACCCCTCCACTTT. It codes for CASSRTGGADNSPLHF. This rearrangement joins TRBV11-3 to TRBJ1-6; 10 bases align to TRBD1. With V trimmed by 6 bases and J by 5 bases, 7 bases remained unmatched. Germline loops: CDR1 SGHNT, CDR2 YENEEA. This CDR3 spans 16 amino acids.

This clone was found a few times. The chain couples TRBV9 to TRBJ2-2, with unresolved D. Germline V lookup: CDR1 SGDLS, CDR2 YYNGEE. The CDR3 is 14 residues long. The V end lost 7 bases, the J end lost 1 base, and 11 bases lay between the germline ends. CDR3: CASQTSENTGELFF. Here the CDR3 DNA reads TGTGCCAGCCAGACCAGTGAGAACACCGGGGAGCTGTTTTTT.

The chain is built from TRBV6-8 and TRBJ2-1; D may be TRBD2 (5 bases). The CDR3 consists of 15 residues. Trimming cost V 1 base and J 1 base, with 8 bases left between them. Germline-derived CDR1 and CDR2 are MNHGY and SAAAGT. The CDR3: CASSYFLASYNEQFF. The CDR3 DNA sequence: TGTGCCAGCAGTTACTTTCTAGCTTCCTACAATGAGCAGTTCTTC.

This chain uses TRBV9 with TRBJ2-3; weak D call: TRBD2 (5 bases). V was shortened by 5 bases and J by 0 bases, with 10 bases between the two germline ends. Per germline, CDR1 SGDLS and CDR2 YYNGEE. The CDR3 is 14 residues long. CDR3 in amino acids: CASRQLVSTDTQYF. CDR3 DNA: TGTGCCAGCAGGCAACTAGTAAGCACAGATACGCAGTATTTT.

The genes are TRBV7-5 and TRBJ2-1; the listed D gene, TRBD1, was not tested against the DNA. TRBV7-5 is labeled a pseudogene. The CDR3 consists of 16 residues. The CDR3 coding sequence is TGTGCCAGCAGCTTAGATCGTCATGGACAGTGGGGTGAGCAGTTCTTC. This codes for CASSLDRHGQWGEQFF.

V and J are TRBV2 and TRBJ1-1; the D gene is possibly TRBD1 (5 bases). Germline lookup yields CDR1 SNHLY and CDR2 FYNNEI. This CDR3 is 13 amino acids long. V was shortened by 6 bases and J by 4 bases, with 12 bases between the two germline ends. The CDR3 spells CASSPDTSTEAFF. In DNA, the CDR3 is TGTGCCAGCAGCCCGGACACCTCCACTGAAGCTTTCTTT. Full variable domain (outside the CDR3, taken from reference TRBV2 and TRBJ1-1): EPEVTQTPSHQVTQMGQEVILRCVPISNHLYFYWYRQILGQKVEFLVSFYNNEISEKSEIFDDQFSVERPDGSNFTLKIRSTKLEDSAMYFCASSPDTSTEAFFGQGTRLTVV.

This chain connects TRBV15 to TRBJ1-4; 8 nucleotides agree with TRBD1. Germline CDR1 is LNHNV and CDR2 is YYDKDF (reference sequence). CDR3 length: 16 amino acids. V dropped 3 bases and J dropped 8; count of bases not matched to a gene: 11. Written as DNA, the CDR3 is TGTGCCACCAGCAGCGATAGGACAGGGCGGGGGGAAAAACTGTTTTTT. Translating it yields CATSSDRTGRGEKLFF.

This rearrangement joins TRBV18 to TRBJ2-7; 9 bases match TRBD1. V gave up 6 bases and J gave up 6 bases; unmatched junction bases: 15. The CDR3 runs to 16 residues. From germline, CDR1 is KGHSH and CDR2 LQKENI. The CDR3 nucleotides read TGTGCCAGCTCTCCAGGACCACCGGGACAGGGAACCGAGCAGTACTTC. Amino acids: CASSPGPPGQGTEQYF.

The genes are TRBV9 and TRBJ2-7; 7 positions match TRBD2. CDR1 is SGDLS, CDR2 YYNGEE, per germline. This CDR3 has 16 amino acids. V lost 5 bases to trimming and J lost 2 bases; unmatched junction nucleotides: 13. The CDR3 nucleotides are TGTGCCAGCAGTGAATGGGAGGGTACAAGGGCCTACGAGCAGTACTTC. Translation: CASSEWEGTRAYEQYF.

The CDR3 reads CASSIGGWDTQYF. The DNA for the CDR3 is TGTGCCAGTAGTATAGGGGGTTGGGATACGCAGTATTTT. The chain employs TRBV19 and TRBJ2-3; D gene unclear. Trimming took off 1 base at V and 6 bases at J, with 8 bases between the two ends. The CDR3 totals 13 residues. Germline V lookup: CDR1 LNHDA, CDR2 SQIVND (reference sequence). The full variable domain, its missing parts supplied by reference TRBV19 and TRBJ2-3, is DGGITQSPKYLFRKEGQNVTLSCEQNLNHDAMYWYRQDPGQGLRLIYYSQIVNDFQKGDIAEGYSVSREKKESFPLTVTSAQKNPTAFYLCASSIGGWDTQYFGPGTRLTVL.

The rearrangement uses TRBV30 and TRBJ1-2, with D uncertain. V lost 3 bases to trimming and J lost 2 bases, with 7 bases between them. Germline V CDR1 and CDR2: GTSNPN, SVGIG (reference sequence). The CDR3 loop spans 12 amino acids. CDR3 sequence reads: CAWRAINYGYTF. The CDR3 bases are TGTGCCTGGAGGGCTATAAACTATGGCTACACCTTC.

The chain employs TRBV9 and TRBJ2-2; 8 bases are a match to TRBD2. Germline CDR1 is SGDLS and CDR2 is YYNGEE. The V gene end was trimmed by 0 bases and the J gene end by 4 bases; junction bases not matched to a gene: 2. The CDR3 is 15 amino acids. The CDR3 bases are TGTGCCAGCAGCGTAGCGGGGGGGCGCACCGGGGAGCTGTTTTTT. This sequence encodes CASSVAGGRTGELFF.

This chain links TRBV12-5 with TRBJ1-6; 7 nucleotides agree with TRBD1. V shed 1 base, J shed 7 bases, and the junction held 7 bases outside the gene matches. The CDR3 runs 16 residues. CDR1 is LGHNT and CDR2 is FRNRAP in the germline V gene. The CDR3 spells CASGLATGQSNSPLHF. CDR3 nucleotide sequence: TGTGCTAGTGGTTTGGCGACAGGGCAAAGCAATTCACCCCTCCACTTT.

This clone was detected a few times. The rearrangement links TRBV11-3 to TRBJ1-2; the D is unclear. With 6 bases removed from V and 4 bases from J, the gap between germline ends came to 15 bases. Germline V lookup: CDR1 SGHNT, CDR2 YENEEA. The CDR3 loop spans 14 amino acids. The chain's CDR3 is CASRLGGQSYGYTF. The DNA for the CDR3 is TGTGCCAGCAGACTGGGTGGGCAGAGCTATGGCTACACCTTC.

The CDR3 is CASSPGSGTTNTGELFF. DNA for the CDR3: TGTGCCAGCTCACCAGGCTCAGGGACTACGAACACCGGGGAGCTGTTTTTT. V and J are TRBV18 and TRBJ2-2; 7 bases match TRBD2. V was pared by 2 bases and J by 0 bases, with 6 bases of the junction left unmatched. Germline values: CDR1 KGHSH, CDR2 LQKENI. CDR3 length: 17 amino acids.

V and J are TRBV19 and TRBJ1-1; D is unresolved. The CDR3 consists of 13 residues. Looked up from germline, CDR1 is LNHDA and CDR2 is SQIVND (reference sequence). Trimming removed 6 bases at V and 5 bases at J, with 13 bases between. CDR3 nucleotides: TGTGCCAGTAGCAGAGGCCCGACGACTGAAGCTTTCTTT. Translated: CASSRGPTTEAFF. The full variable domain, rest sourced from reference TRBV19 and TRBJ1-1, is DGGITQSPKYLFRKEGQNVTLSCEQNLNHDAMYWYRQDPGQGLRLIYYSQIVNDFQKGDIAEGYSVSREKKESFPLTVTSAQKNPTAFYLCASSRGPTTEAFFGQGTRLTVV.

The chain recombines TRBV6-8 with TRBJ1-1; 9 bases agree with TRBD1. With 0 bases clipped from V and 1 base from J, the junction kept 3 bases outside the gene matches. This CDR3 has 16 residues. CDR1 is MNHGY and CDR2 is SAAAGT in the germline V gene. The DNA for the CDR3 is TGTGCCAGCAGTTACTCTGAGGGACAGGGGAACACTGAAGCTTTCTTT. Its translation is CASSYSEGQGNTEAFF.

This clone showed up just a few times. The CDR3 region is CASSQDPSGGLGNQYF. For the CDR3, the DNA is TGCGCCAGCAGCCAAGACCCCTCGGGGGGGCTAGGGAACCAGTACTTC. The rearrangement joins TRBV4-1 to TRBJ2-5; 8 nucleotides align to TRBD2. Germline V gives CDR1 MGHRA, CDR2 YSYEKL. The V gene end was trimmed by 0 bases and the J gene end by 10 bases; junction bases not matched to a gene: 13. This CDR3 has 16 residues.

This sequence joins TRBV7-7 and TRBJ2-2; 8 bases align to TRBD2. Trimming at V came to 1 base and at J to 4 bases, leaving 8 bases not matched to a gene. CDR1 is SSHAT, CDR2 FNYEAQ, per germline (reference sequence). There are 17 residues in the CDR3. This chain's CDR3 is CASSLGAGGPGTGELFF. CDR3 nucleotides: TGTGCCAGCAGCTTAGGCGCGGGGGGCCCGGGCACCGGGGAGCTGTTTTTT.

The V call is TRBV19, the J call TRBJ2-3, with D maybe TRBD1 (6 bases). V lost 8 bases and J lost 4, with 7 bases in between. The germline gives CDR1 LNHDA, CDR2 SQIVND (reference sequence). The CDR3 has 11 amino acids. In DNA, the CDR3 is TGTGCCAGTGGGGGCGCAGATACGCAGTATTTT. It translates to CASGGADTQYF.

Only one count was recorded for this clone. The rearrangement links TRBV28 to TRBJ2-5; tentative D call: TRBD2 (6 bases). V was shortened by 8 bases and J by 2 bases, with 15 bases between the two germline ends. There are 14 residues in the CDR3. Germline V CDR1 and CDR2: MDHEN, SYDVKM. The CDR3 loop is CASSGASYQETQYF. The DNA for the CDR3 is TGTGCCAGCTCGGGAGCAAGCTATCAAGAGACCCAGTACTTC.

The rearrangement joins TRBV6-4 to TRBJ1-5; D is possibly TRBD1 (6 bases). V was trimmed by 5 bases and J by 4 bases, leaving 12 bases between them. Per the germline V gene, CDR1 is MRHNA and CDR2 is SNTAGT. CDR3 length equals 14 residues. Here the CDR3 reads CASSSGQKNQPQHF. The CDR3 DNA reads TGTGCCAGCAGTTCTGGACAGAAAAATCAGCCCCAGCATTTT.